A selection of T cell receptor beta chains follows, all from one sample in a study of PD-L1 blockade in urothelial cancer. Only in-frame clones appear in the TCRdb table, and some are missing; sequencing was by immunoSEQ multiplex PCR. The sample consists of about 87,000 clones, more than 70% of them appearing once. Sample: PBMCs, taken around atezolizumab (anti-PD-L1) treatment. These receptor sequences come from an elderly woman with urothelial cancer. Both conserved end residues are part of each CDR3. The D gene is left open where the match is weak. The listing skips clone size in some rows; elsewhere it reads once, few, many or a size class.

-	14	TRBJ1-2	-	TRBV19	CASSRGDPNYGYTF	TGTGCCAGTAGTCGAGGAGACCCTAACTATGGCTACACCTTC
-	15	TRBJ2-2	few	TRBV10-1	CASGVAKQGVRELFF	TGCGCCAGCGGAGTCGCGAAACAGGGAGTCCGGGAGCTGTTTTTT
TRBD2	18	TRBJ2-1	few	TRBV5-1	CASSLVGTSGRSGNEQFF	TGCGCCAGCAGCTTGGTTGGAACTAGCGGGAGATCGGGCAATGAGCAGTTCTTC
TRBD1	13	TRBJ1-4	-	TRBV9	CASSPTGDEKLFF	TGTGCCAGCAGCCCGACAGGGGATGAAAAACTGTTTTTT
TRBD2	15	TRBJ2-7	-	TRBV10-1	CASSPRTSGGYEQYF	TGCGCCAGCAGTCCGAGGACTAGCGGGGGCTACGAGCAGTACTTC
TRBD1	16	TRBJ2-5	-	TRBV7-8	CASSLGTGGAGETQYF	TGTGCCAGCAGCTTAGGGACAGGGGGCGCGGGTGAGACCCAGTACTTC
-	15	TRBJ2-1	-	TRBV19	CASRSGSGNYNEQFF	TGTGCCAGTAGATCGGGGAGCGGAAACTACAATGAGCAGTTCTTC
-	14	TRBJ2-2	-	TRBV6-5	CASSTRGGTGELFF	TGTGCCAGCAGTACCCGAGGTGGGACCGGGGAGCTGTTTTTT
-	14	TRBJ1-1	-	TRBV18	CASSPFNRDAEAFF	TGTGCCAGCTCACCTTTTAACAGAGATGCTGAAGCTTTCTTT
TRBD2	13	TRBJ2-1	-	TRBV19	CATLAGGFNEQFF	TGTGCCACACTAGCGGGAGGGTTTAATGAGCAGTTCTTC
TRBD2	13	TRBJ2-7	-	TRBV2	CASSGLAGGEQYF	TGTGCCAGCAGTGGACTAGCGGGAGGGGAGCAGTACTTC
TRBD2	18	TRBJ2-2	-	TRBV30	CAWSGHGLAGKNTGELFF	TGTGCCTGGAGTGGACACGGACTAGCGGGGAAGAACACCGGGGAGCTGTTTTTT
-	16	TRBJ1-3	few	TRBV5-6	CASSFRVAASGNTIYF	TGTGCCAGCAGCTTTCGGGTAGCAGCCTCTGGAAACACCATATATTTT
-	15	TRBJ2-1	-	TRBV4-1	CASSLDGDSYNEQFF	TGCGCCAGCAGTCTCGACGGGGACTCCTACAATGAGCAGTTCTTC